These 2 T cell receptor beta chains came from one sample sequenced in a study of blood T cell repertoires in COVID-19. The assay was immunoSEQ multiplex PCR, and TCRdb's table has in-frame clones only and misses some. The sample lists fewer than 95,000 clones; roughly nine tenths were seen once. Material for sequencing was peripheral blood. Every receptor here comes from a male donor with acute or convalescent COVID-19.

V usage is TRBV2 and J usage is TRBJ2-5; 10 bases are shared with TRBD1. Germline trimming cut 6 bases from V and 3 bases from J; bases unmatched to any gene: 1. CDR1 and CDR2 (germline): SNHLY, FYNNEI. The CDR3 runs to 13 residues. The CDR3 region is CASRGTGEETQYF. CDR3 DNA sequence: TGTGCCAGCAGAGGGACAGGGGAAGAGACCCAGTACTTC.

The chain uses TRBV5-3 and TRBJ2-3, with 7 bases lining up with TRBD1. TRBV5-3 is filed as an ORF, its function uncertain. V trimming: 6 bases; J trimming: 6 bases; junction bases outside the gene matches: 10. This CDR3 is 14 amino acids long. This CDR3 is CARTEDRPCDTQYF. CDR3 coding DNA: TGTGCCAGAACTGAGGACAGGCCTTGCGATACGCAGTATTTT.